One and the same sample provided the 28 T cell receptor beta chains below, sequenced in a study of blood T cell repertoires in COVID-19 (dated by TCRdb to the early 2020s). The library was obtained by the immunoSEQ multiplex PCR assay. Drawn from immuneACCESS, this table holds only the in-frame rearrangements with V and J called that TCRdb kept. Clones are partly lost; checked studies trace under half to an unresolved V gene and leave the rest unexplained. The sample table shows 300,000 to 400,000 clones, and 91% are seen once. Roughly 3.5% of the sample comes from the top ten. Sequenced sample: peripheral blood. The receptors stem from a woman aged 18-29 years who had recovered from COVID-19.

This clone was seen a single time. This rearrangement joins TRBV19 to TRBJ1-3; 10 positions match TRBD1. V lost 5 bases, J lost 2 bases, and 6 bases stayed unmatched. Germline CDR1 LNHDA, CDR2 SQIVND (reference sequence). The CDR3 runs to 16 residues. The CDR3 DNA reads TGTGCCAGTAGTGGTGGGACAGGGGTCCCTGGAAACACCATATATTTT. It specifies CASSGGTGVPGNTIYF. The whole variable domain, filled in from reference TRBV19 and TRBJ1-3, reads DGGITQSPKYLFRKEGQNVTLSCEQNLNHDAMYWYRQDPGQGLRLIYYSQIVNDFQKGDIAEGYSVSREKKESFPLTVTSAQKNPTAFYLCASSGGTGVPGNTIYFGEGSWLTVV.

The gene calls are TRBV7-2 and TRBJ2-2; D perhaps matches TRBD1 (5 bases). CDR1 is SGHTA and CDR2 is FQGNSA in the germline V gene. The ends were cut back, 3 bases at V and 1 base at J, with 6 bases in the middle. The CDR3 length is 14 residues. CDR3 DNA sequence: TGTGCCAGCAGCTTCGACAGGAACACCGGGGAGCTGTTTTTT. Its protein product is CASSFDRNTGELFF.

The chain recombines TRBV27 with TRBJ1-5; possible D gene TRBD1, 5 bases. Deletions cut 3 bases from V and 6 bases from J, with 15 bases between. Germline assignment: CDR1 MNHEY and CDR2 SMNVEV (reference sequence). This CDR3 is 15 amino acids long. Written as DNA, the CDR3 is TGTGCCAGCAGTTTTCGGAGGGGAGGTGGTCAGCCCCAGCATTTT. Residues: CASSFRRGGGQPQHF.

This clone was found once. This chain uses TRBV6-5 with TRBJ2-5; a possible D gene is TRBD1 (6 bases). The V gene lost 7 bases and the J gene lost 5 bases, with 14 bases spanning the gap. This CDR3 has 13 residues. Germline V gene data show CDR1 as MNHEY and CDR2 as SVGAGI. CDR3 DNA sequence: TGTGCCAGCATAGGGCTGAGGGGGGAGACCCAGTACTTC. Translation: CASIGLRGETQYF.

The gene calls are TRBV11-3 and TRBJ2-3; 10 positions match TRBD2. Germline trimming cut 5 bases from V and 4 bases from J; bases unmatched to any gene: 9. This CDR3 is built from 16 residues. In germline, CDR1 is SGHNT, CDR2 YENEEA. The CDR3 reads CASSRGLAYPPDTQYF. CDR3 coding DNA: TGTGCCAGCAGCAGGGGACTAGCGTACCCCCCAGATACGCAGTATTTT. Based on the CDR3 plus reference TRBV11-3 and TRBJ2-3, the full variable domain is EAGVVQSPRYKIIEKKQPVAFWCNPISGHNTLYWYLQNLGQGPELLIRYENEEAVDDSQLPKDRFSAERLKGVDSTLKIQPAELGDSAVYLCASSRGLAYPPDTQYFGPGTRLTVL.

The V and J genes are TRBV5-4 and TRBJ2-5; perhaps TRBD2 as D (7 bases). The CDR3 sequence is 15 residues long. The germline V gene has CDR1 SGHNT and CDR2 YYREEE (reference sequence). With 3 bases removed from V and 5 bases from J, the gap between germline ends came to 17 bases. The CDR3 DNA sequence: TGTGCCAGCAGCTCGAAGGGGGGGAGTCACGAGACCCAGTACTTC. It specifies CASSSKGGSHETQYF.

The chain is built from TRBV5-8 and TRBJ2-7; 7 bases line up with TRBD1. J gave up 3 bases and V 4 bases, and 4 bases lay outside the gene matches. Germline V gene sequence: CDR1 SGHTS, CDR2 YDEGEE. This CDR3 is 13 amino acids long. CDR3 nucleotide sequence: TGTGCCAGCAGCCCGGACAGGAACTACGAGCAGTACGTC. Its translation: CASSPDRNYEQYV.

The chain uses TRBV21-1 and TRBJ2-1; the DNA was not compared with TRBD2, the D call given in the table. TRBV21-1 is a recognized pseudogene. This CDR3 is built from 16 residues. CDR3 DNA sequence: TGTGCCAGCAGCAAAGTAGCGGGATGCTCCTACAATGAGCAGTTCTTC. Translation gives CASSKVAGCSYNEQFF.

The chain recombines TRBV9 with TRBJ2-7; 11 bases line up with TRBD2. The junction had 9 bases not matched to a gene; V was cut back by 2 bases and J by 2 bases. The CDR3 length is 17 residues. Germline CDR1 is SGDLS and CDR2 is YYNGEE. CDR3 DNA: TGTGCCAGCAGCGTTCGTGTGGGACTAGCGGTCGCCTACGAGCAGTACGTC. Its protein product is CASSVRVGLAVAYEQYV.

The V and J genes are TRBV7-2 and TRBJ1-1, with 7 bases that match TRBD1. V lost 0 bases to trimming and J lost 4 bases; unmatched junction nucleotides: 5. The length of the CDR3 is 15 residues. Looked up from germline, CDR1 is SGHTA and CDR2 is FQGNSA. This CDR3 reads CASSLAGGRSTEAFF. In DNA form, the CDR3 reads TGTGCCAGCAGCTTAGCAGGGGGCCGCAGCACTGAAGCTTTCTTT.

This rearrangement joins TRBV14 to TRBJ2-1; 7 bases fit TRBD2. V dropped 4 bases and J dropped 4; count of bases not matched to a gene: 16. The CDR3 sequence is 18 residues long. From germline, CDR1 is SGHDN and CDR2 FVKESK. The CDR3 here is CASSPGVRSGVFYNEQFF. CDR3 DNA sequence: TGTGCCAGCAGCCCCGGGGTCAGAAGCGGGGTTTTTTACAATGAGCAGTTCTTC.

The V call is TRBV6-2 or TRBV6-3, the J call TRBJ2-3, with 13 nucleotides matching TRBD2. CDR1 and CDR2 from the germline V gene are MNHEY and SVGEGT. The V and J ends lost 6 bases and 6 bases, in that order; junction bases with no gene match: 15. The CDR3 is 18 amino acids. For the CDR3, the DNA is TGTGCCAGCAGCGGAAGCTCGGGACTAGCGGGATCATTTGATACGCAGTATTTT. Its protein is CASSGSSGLAGSFDTQYF.

This clone came up once. V and J are TRBV7-2 and TRBJ2-1; D remains ambiguous. This CDR3 region has 15 residues. With 1 base removed from V and 1 base from J, the gap between germline ends came to 8 bases. The germline V gene has CDR1 SGHTA and CDR2 FQGNSA. In DNA form, the CDR3 reads TGTGCCAGCAGCTTAGGACTGCTTTCCTACAATGAGCAGTTCTTC. Encoded protein: CASSLGLLSYNEQFF.

The V call is TRBV3-1 (or the pseudogene TRBV3-2), the J call TRBJ2-5; 8 nucleotides align to TRBD2. The junction had 8 bases not matched to a gene; V was cut back by 0 bases and J by 5 bases. CDR1 is LGHDT, CDR2 YNNKEL, per germline (reference sequence). The CDR3 spans 16 residues. The CDR3 nucleotides read TGTGCCAGCAGCCAAGACCGGACTAGCTGGTGGGAGACCCAGTACTTC. Translating it yields CASSQDRTSWWETQYF.

The chain employs TRBV6-5 and TRBJ2-2, with D maybe TRBD2 (6 bases). Germline loops: CDR1 MNHEY, CDR2 SVGAGI. The germline V and J ends were trimmed by 2 bases and 7 bases, with 11 bases remaining between them. CDR3 size: 14 residues. CDR3 protein: CASSYGSGGGELFF. As DNA, the CDR3 is TGTGCCAGCAGTTACGGTAGCGGAGGCGGGGAGCTGTTTTTT.

V and J are TRBV4-3 and TRBJ2-1; 10 bases fit TRBD2. From germline, CDR1 is LGHNA and CDR2 YSLEER. J lost 2 bases, V lost 4 bases, and 11 bases had no gene match. The CDR3 length is 18 residues. The CDR3 here is CASSRLGTGTSAYNEQFF. CDR3 bases: TGCGCCAGCAGCCGGTTAGGGACCGGGACTAGCGCCTACAATGAGCAGTTCTTC.

The rearrangement joins TRBV11-3 to TRBJ2-7; 10 bases map to TRBD2. Losses at the gene ends were 5 bases for V and 1 base for J; bases not matched to a gene: 11. The CDR3 has 17 amino acids. The V gene's germline CDR1 is SGHNT and CDR2 YENEEA. The CDR3 DNA follows: TGTGCCAGCAGCGCCAGCGCTAGCGGGAGTGGGTCCTACGAGCAGTACGTC. Translating it yields CASSASASGSGSYEQYV.

CDR3 nucleotides: TGTGCCAGCGGGGGACAGGGCGGTCCGCCCCAGCATTTT. Translation: CASGGQGGPPQHF. The chain couples TRBV12-3 or TRBV12-4 to TRBJ1-5; 9 nucleotides align to TRBD1. The CDR3 spans 13 residues. The V gene end was trimmed by 8 bases and the J gene end by 9 bases; junction bases not matched to a gene: 8.

The V gene is TRBV9, the J gene TRBJ2-1; 9 nucleotides line up with TRBD2. This CDR3 region has 15 residues. Germline lookup yields CDR1 SGDLS and CDR2 YYNGEE. V dropped 4 bases and J dropped 5; count of bases not matched to a gene: 7. DNA of the CDR3: TGTGCCAGCAGCCCCACACTAGCGGGTGACAATGAGCAGTTCTTC. Translation: CASSPTLAGDNEQFF.

This sequence joins TRBV5-6 and TRBJ1-5; D remains unclear. CDR3 length equals 14 residues. Germline values: CDR1 SGHDT, CDR2 YYEEEE. Trimming removed 0 bases at V and 3 bases at J, with 7 bases between. The CDR3 sequence: CASSLARYNQPQHF. CDR3 DNA: TGTGCCAGCAGCTTGGCCCGCTACAATCAGCCCCAGCATTTT.

This chain links TRBV24-1 with TRBJ2-5, with 10 bases matching TRBD1. Per the germline V gene, CDR1 is KGHDR and CDR2 is SFDVKD. The CDR3 runs 16 residues. J was trimmed by 5 bases and V by 3 bases; bases with no gene match: 8. CDR3 sequence (DNA): TGTGCCACCAGTGATGCGACAGGGGGCAGTGAGGAGACCCAGTACTTC. Translation: CATSDATGGSEETQYF.

V and J are TRBV10-3 and TRBJ1-1; 9 bases agree with TRBD1. Germline loops: CDR1 ENHRY, CDR2 SYGVKD. Unmatched junction bases numbered 8, after V lost 6 bases and J lost 6 bases. The CDR3 totals 14 residues. The CDR3 region is CAISEGQGLAEAFF. DNA of the CDR3: TGTGCCATCAGCGAAGGACAGGGGTTAGCTGAAGCTTTCTTT.

The chain joins TRBV4-3 to TRBJ2-7; D is undetermined. Germline V gives CDR1 LGHNA, CDR2 YSLEER. The CDR3 runs to 14 residues. The ends were cut back, 0 bases at V and 1 base at J, with 7 bases in the middle. For the CDR3, the DNA is TGCGCCAGCAGCCAAGATTCCAGTTCCTACGAGCAGTACGTC. Protein: CASSQDSSSYEQYV.

The gene calls are TRBV6-2 or TRBV6-3 and TRBJ1-2; 11 nucleotides line up with TRBD1. Per the germline V gene, CDR1 is MNHEY and CDR2 is SVGEGT. V lost 5 bases, J lost 4 bases, and 9 bases stayed unmatched. The CDR3 loop spans 16 amino acids. The CDR3 is CASSGPGQGAGYGYTF. For the CDR3, the DNA is TGTGCCAGCAGTGGTCCCGGACAGGGGGCTGGCTATGGCTACACCTTC.

The chain has TRBV19 and TRBJ1-5; 9 bases are a match to TRBD1. V lost 5 bases, J lost 5 bases, and 7 bases stayed unmatched. CDR3 size: 15 residues. CDR1 LNHDA and CDR2 SQIVND come from the germline V gene (reference sequence). CDR3 nucleotide sequence: TGTGCCAGTAGTCGCGAAACAGGGGGCCATCAGCCCCAGCATTTT. Amino acid sequence: CASSRETGGHQPQHF.

V and J are TRBV5-8 and TRBJ1-2, with 8 positions matching TRBD1. CDR3 length: 14 amino acids. The V segment lost 3 bases and the J segment 7 bases; nucleotides outside the gene matches: 8. The germline gives CDR1 SGHTS, CDR2 YDEGEE. CDR3: CASSSRTGLPGYTF. CDR3 DNA: TGTGCCAGCAGCTCCCGGACAGGGCTTCCTGGCTACACCTTC.

The CDR3 region has the DNA TGTGCCAGCAGCCAGGGACCGCGGGAGTACAATGAGCAGTTCTTC. Translated, it gives CASSQGPREYNEQFF. This sequence joins TRBV7-2 and TRBJ2-1; 7 positions agree with TRBD2. J lost 4 bases, V lost 5 bases, and 8 bases had no gene match. Germline CDR1 and CDR2: SGHTA and FQGNSA. This CDR3 region has 15 residues.

The chain has TRBV11-2 and TRBJ2-7; the match to TRBD2 covers 8 bases. V lost 3 bases to trimming and J lost 0 bases; unmatched junction nucleotides: 10. This CDR3 is 17 amino acids long. The germline CDR1 and CDR2 sequences are SGHAT and FQNNGV. Here the CDR3 reads CASSLGFSGIASYEQYV. DNA of the CDR3: TGTGCCAGCAGCTTGGGATTTAGCGGGATCGCCTCCTACGAGCAGTACGTC.